The rows below give T cell receptor beta chains drawn from one sample of a study of control samples from healthy donors and cancer patients. Repertoires were generated with immunoSEQ multiplex PCR, while TCRdb's copy carries only in-frame clones and drops some. The sample contains 75,000 or so clones, over 85% of which appear only once. Sequencing was done on a sample of PBMCs. These receptor sequences come from a man between 60 and 75 years old with colorectal cancer. CDR3s include the opening cysteine and the closing phenylalanine or tryptophan. Each record gives: D gene, clone size, J gene, V gene, CDR3 DNA, CDR3 protein. A D gene is named only where the DNA matches it firmly. The listing skips clone size in some rows; elsewhere it reads once, few, many or a size class.

D: -
size: once
J: TRBJ1-5
V: TRBV2
DNA: TGTGCCAGCAGTGCCACAGGGTTCCAGCCCCAGCATTTT
CDR3: CASSATGFQPQHF

D: -
size: -
J: TRBJ1-2
V: TRBV6-2/TRBV6-3
DNA: TGTGCCAGCAGCGACCCCGCTCCCCGGGCCGACCAAGCTAACTATGGCTACACCTTC
CDR3: CASSDPAPRADQANYGYTF

D: TRBD1
size: -
J: TRBJ1-4
V: TRBV6-5
DNA: TGTGCCAGCAGTTACGGACAACAGGGGAAACTGTTTTTT
CDR3: CASSYGQQGKLFF

D: -
size: -
J: TRBJ2-7
V: TRBV10-3
DNA: TGTGCCATCAGTCGACAGACATACGAGCAGTACTTC
CDR3: CAISRQTYEQYF

D: -
size: -
J: TRBJ2-3
V: TRBV12-3/TRBV12-4
DNA: TGTGCCAGCAGTTTTCTAGTATCGGATACGCAGTATTTT
CDR3: CASSFLVSDTQYF

D: TRBD1
size: -
J: TRBJ1-1
V: TRBV10-3
DNA: TGTGCCATCTCCGGGACAGCAAACACTGAAGCTTTCTTT
CDR3: CAISGTANTEAFF

D: TRBD1
size: -
J: TRBJ2-3
V: TRBV23-1
DNA: TGCGCCAGCAGACCGACAGGGTCGACAGATACGCAGTATTTT
CDR3: CASRPTGSTDTQYF

D: -
size: -
J: TRBJ1-1
V: TRBV5-1
DNA: TGCGCCAGCAGCCCCAGGGGTGGGGACACTGAAGCTTTCTTT
CDR3: CASSPRGGDTEAFF

D: -
size: -
J: TRBJ2-3
V: TRBV2
DNA: TGTGCCAGCAGTGAAGCGGGAGGAACTAGCACAGATACGCAGTATTTT
CDR3: CASSEAGGTSTDTQYF

D: -
size: -
J: TRBJ1-6
V: TRBV7-2
DNA: TGTGCCAGCAGCTTAACCGCCCTGACAGTTAATTCACCCCTCCACTTT
CDR3: CASSLTALTVNSPLHF

D: -
size: -
J: TRBJ2-5
V: TRBV5-8
DNA: TGTGCCAGCAGCTTCTACGGACAAGAGACCCAGTACTTC
CDR3: CASSFYGQETQYF

D: TRBD1
size: -
J: TRBJ1-1
V: TRBV2
DNA: TGTGCCAGCAGCGGACAGGGGGCCTCTGAAGCTTTCTTT
CDR3: CASSGQGASEAFF

D: -
size: -
J: TRBJ2-5
V: TRBV9
DNA: TGTGCCAGCAGCGTTAGTGGAGAGACCCAGTACTTC
CDR3: CASSVSGETQYF

D: -
size: -
J: TRBJ2-6
V: TRBV5-1
DNA: TGCGCCAGCAGCCTCCACCTTCAGAATTCTGGGGCCAACGTCCTGACTTTC
CDR3: CASSLHLQNSGANVLTF

D: -
size: -
J: TRBJ1-3
V: TRBV5-5
DNA: TGTGCCAGCAGCTTGACAACAGTTAGCGGAAACACCATATATTTT
CDR3: CASSLTTVSGNTIYF

D: -
size: -
J: TRBJ1-6
V: TRBV4-3
DNA: TGCGCCAGCAGCCAACAGGGGCTCGGGGCCCTCCACTTT
CDR3: CASSQQGLGALHF

D: TRBD2
size: -
J: TRBJ2-7
V: TRBV10-3
DNA: TGTGCCATCAGCCCGACTAGCGGTAGCTCCTACGAGCAGTACTTC
CDR3: CAISPTSGSSYEQYF

D: -
size: few
J: TRBJ2-2
V: TRBV29-1
DNA: TGCAGCGTTCTTAGGGGGAGTACGAACACCGGGGAGCTGTTTTTT
CDR3: CSVLRGSTNTGELFF

D: TRBD1
size: -
J: TRBJ1-2
V: TRBV7-7
DNA: TGTGCCAGCAGCGGGACAGGGGATAACTATGGCTACACCTTC
CDR3: CASSGTGDNYGYTF

D: -
size: -
J: TRBJ1-1
V: TRBV6-5
DNA: TGTGCCAGCAGTCTAGAGGGGGACACTGAAGCTTTCTTT
CDR3: CASSLEGDTEAFF

D: TRBD1
size: -
J: TRBJ2-2
V: TRBV3-1/TRBV3-2
DNA: TGTGCCAGCAGCCAAACGAACAGGGGGCCCACCGGGGAGCTGTTTTTT
CDR3: CASSQTNRGPTGELFF

D: TRBD1
size: -
J: TRBJ2-1
V: TRBV27
DNA: TGTGCCAGCAGCCCGGGACAGGGCTATGAGCAGTTCTTC
CDR3: CASSPGQGYEQFF

D: TRBD1
size: once
J: TRBJ2-7
V: TRBV11-3
DNA: TGTGCCAGCAGCTTAGCCGGGACAGGGGGCTACGAGCAGTACTTC
CDR3: CASSLAGTGGYEQYF

D: TRBD2
size: -
J: TRBJ2-5
V: TRBV10-3
DNA: TGTGCCATCAGGAGGGAGGGTCAAGAGACCCAGTACTTC
CDR3: CAIRREGQETQYF

D: TRBD1
size: few
J: TRBJ2-1
V: TRBV28
DNA: TGTGCCAGCTTCACAGGGGGCGGGGTTCGAGAGTTCTTC
CDR3: CASFTGGGVREFF

D: TRBD2
size: -
J: TRBJ2-2
V: TRBV4-2
DNA: TGTGCCAGCAGCCTCGGGGGGGCTGGCGGGGAGCTGTTTTTT
CDR3: CASSLGGAGGELFF

D: -
size: -
J: TRBJ1-3
V: TRBV2
DNA: TGTGCCAGCAGTGAGGGATTAGGTGAAAACACCATATATTTT
CDR3: CASSEGLGENTIYF

D: -
size: -
J: TRBJ1-4
V: TRBV5-1
DNA: TGCGCCAGCAGCCTGGAGTGGAGGGAAAGAGAAAAACTGTTTTTT
CDR3: CASSLEWREREKLFF

D: -
size: -
J: TRBJ2-1
V: TRBV5-4
DNA: TGTGCCAGCAGCCCCTCTAGTGGGACATTCAATGAGCAGTTCTTC
CDR3: CASSPSSGTFNEQFF

D: -
size: few
J: TRBJ1-5
V: TRBV6-1
DNA: TGTGCCAGCAGTGAAGTGGGCAGGGTAAATCAGCCCCAGCATTTT
CDR3: CASSEVGRVNQPQHF

D: TRBD1
size: -
J: TRBJ1-1
V: TRBV2
DNA: TGTGCCAGCTCTTTGGGACAGGCACTTGAAGCTTTCTTT
CDR3: CASSLGQALEAFF

D: -
size: -
J: TRBJ1-2
V: TRBV29-1
DNA: TGCAGCGTTTGGGAGGCAGAAGCATATGGCTACACCTTC
CDR3: CSVWEAEAYGYTF

D: -
size: -
J: TRBJ1-5
V: TRBV3-1/TRBV3-2
DNA: TGTGCCAGCAGCCAACTGGGTACTCAGCCCCAGCATTTT
CDR3: CASSQLGTQPQHF

D: -
size: -
J: TRBJ2-5
V: TRBV14
DNA: TGTGCCAGCAGCCCTCGACAGACCACTAGCCCAGCGGAGACCCAGTACTTC
CDR3: CASSPRQTTSPAETQYF

D: -
size: -
J: TRBJ2-5
V: TRBV4-3
DNA: TGCGCCAGCAGCCAAGCGGGGGGCGTGTATGAGACCCAGTACTTC
CDR3: CASSQAGGVYETQYF

D: -
size: -
J: TRBJ2-1
V: TRBV12-5
DNA: TGTGCTAGTGGTTTGGTAGTTACGGGGGCCGCTTACAATGAGCAGTTCTTC
CDR3: CASGLVVTGAAYNEQFF

D: -
size: -
J: TRBJ1-2
V: TRBV24-1
DNA: TGTGCCACCAGTCTCCCACCTGCCTATGGCTACACCTTC
CDR3: CATSLPPAYGYTF

D: TRBD2
size: -
J: TRBJ2-7
V: TRBV18
DNA: TGTGCCAGCTCATCTGGACTAGCGGGGACCTACGAGCAGTACTTC
CDR3: CASSSGLAGTYEQYF

D: -
size: -
J: TRBJ1-2
V: TRBV30
DNA: TGTGCCTGGAGTGTCCACAGGGATGGCTACACCTTC
CDR3: CAWSVHRDGYTF

D: TRBD1
size: -
J: TRBJ2-2
V: TRBV6-5
DNA: TGTGCCAGCAGATTGGGACAGAGCATGGGGGAGCTGTTTTTT
CDR3: CASRLGQSMGELFF

D: -
size: once
J: TRBJ2-7
V: TRBV15
DNA: TGTGCCACCAGCAGAGGAGGTTCATGGGGGGACGAGCAGTACTTC
CDR3: CATSRGGSWGDEQYF

D: -
size: -
J: TRBJ1-1
V: TRBV6-1
DNA: TGTGCCAGCAGTGAATACTCAGGGGCGGGGGACGTAAAGAACACTGAAGCTTTCTTT
CDR3: CASSEYSGAGDVKNTEAFF

D: -
size: -
J: TRBJ2-5
V: TRBV28
DNA: TGTGCCAGCAGTTTAGGGGGGAGAGAAGAGACCCAGTACTTC
CDR3: CASSLGGREETQYF

D: -
size: -
J: TRBJ1-2
V: TRBV7-9
DNA: TGTGCCAGCAGCTTAGCGGCGGGTTATAACTATGGCTACACCTTC
CDR3: CASSLAAGYNYGYTF

D: -
size: -
J: TRBJ2-7
V: TRBV5-1
DNA: TGCGCCAGCAGCTCCGGTTCGTTAGGGAGCTCCTACGAGCAGTACTTC
CDR3: CASSSGSLGSSYEQYF

D: -
size: -
J: TRBJ2-2
V: TRBV11-3
DNA: TGTGCCAGCAGCGGTCGAACCCGGGAGCTGTTTTTT
CDR3: CASSGRTRELFF

D: -
size: -
J: TRBJ1-3
V: TRBV15
DNA: TGTGCCACCAGGAAATACTCTGGAAACACCATATATTTT
CDR3: CATRKYSGNTIYF

D: -
size: -
J: TRBJ2-5
V: TRBV21-1
DNA: TGTGCCAGCAGCAAGGTTAGTGGGCGACAGCGTCACCAAGAGACCCAGTACTTC
CDR3: CASSKVSGRQRHQETQYF

D: -
size: -
J: TRBJ1-4
V: TRBV24-1
DNA: TGTGCCACCAGTGCGGGTGAAAAACTGTTTTTT
CDR3: CATSAGEKLFF

D: TRBD1
size: -
J: TRBJ2-7
V: TRBV18
DNA: TGTGCCAGCTCACAAGGACAGGGGGCAAGAAACGAGCAGTACTTC
CDR3: CASSQGQGARNEQYF

D: TRBD1
size: -
J: TRBJ2-7
V: TRBV6-5
DNA: TGTGCCACCACCCAGACGACAGGGGGCTACGAGCAGTACTTC
CDR3: CATTQTTGGYEQYF

D: -
size: once
J: TRBJ2-3
V: TRBV30
DNA: TGTGCCTGGACCTTAGTGGGGGGCCCCACAGATACGCAGTATTTT
CDR3: CAWTLVGGPTDTQYF

D: TRBD2
size: -
J: TRBJ2-5
V: TRBV6-1
DNA: TGTGCCAGCAGTGTCACTAGCGGGGGCCTCGGGGAGACCCAGTACTTC
CDR3: CASSVTSGGLGETQYF

D: -
size: few
J: TRBJ2-5
V: TRBV11-2
DNA: TGTGCCAGCAGCCCAACGGGGGAGACCCAGTACTTC
CDR3: CASSPTGETQYF

D: -
size: -
J: TRBJ2-7
V: TRBV3-1/TRBV3-2
DNA: TGTGCCAGCAGCCAAGGGCACTTGGCCTACGAGCAGTACTTC
CDR3: CASSQGHLAYEQYF

D: -
size: -
J: TRBJ2-1
V: TRBV5-5
DNA: TGTGCCAGCAGCTTGGGGGGCTCCTACAATGAGCAGTTCTTC
CDR3: CASSLGGSYNEQFF

D: -
size: -
J: TRBJ2-3
V: TRBV6-2/TRBV6-3
DNA: TGTGCCAGCAGTTACCCCCGGGCAGGTCGCACAGATACGCAGTATTTT
CDR3: CASSYPRAGRTDTQYF